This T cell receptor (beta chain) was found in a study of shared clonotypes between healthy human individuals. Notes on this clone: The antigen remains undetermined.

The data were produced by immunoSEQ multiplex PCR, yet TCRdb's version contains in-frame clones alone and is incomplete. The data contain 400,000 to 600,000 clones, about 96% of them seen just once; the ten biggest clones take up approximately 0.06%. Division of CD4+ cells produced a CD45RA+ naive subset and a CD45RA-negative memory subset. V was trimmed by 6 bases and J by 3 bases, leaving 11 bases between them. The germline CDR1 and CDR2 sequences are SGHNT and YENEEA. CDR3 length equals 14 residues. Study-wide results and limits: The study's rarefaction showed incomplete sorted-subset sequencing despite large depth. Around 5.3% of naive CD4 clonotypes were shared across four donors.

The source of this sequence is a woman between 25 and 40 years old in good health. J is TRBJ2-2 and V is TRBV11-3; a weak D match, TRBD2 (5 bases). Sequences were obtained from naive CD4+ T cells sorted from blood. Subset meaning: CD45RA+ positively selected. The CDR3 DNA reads TGTGCCAGCAGTCGGGGTTTGGACACCGGGGAGCTGTTTTTT. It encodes CASSRGLDTGELFF.